Sequencing of this T cell receptor (beta chain) was carried out in a study of blood T cell repertoires in COVID-19. The V end lost 5 bases, the J end lost 5 bases, and 7 bases lay between the germline ends. Germline V lookup: CDR1 MDHEN, CDR2 SYDVKM. This CDR3 has 11 residues. Produced via immunoSEQ multiplex PCR; TCRdb's table is partial and in-frame only. The repertoire has 180,000 or so clones, roughly 76% of them found once; the top ten carry roughly 11%. The chain combines TRBV28 with TRBJ2-7; D call uncertain. The specimen sequenced was peripheral blood. The TCR was taken from a woman between 35 and 50 years old with COVID-19, enrolled during active disease. The CDR3 region has the DNA TGTGCCAGCAGTCCCGCGGACGAGCAGTACTTC. This gives the protein CASSPADEQYF.